This T cell receptor beta chain was recovered during a study of blood T cell repertoires in COVID-19. About the research overall: Acute and convalescent COVID-19 samples came from the United States, Italy and Spain.

The junction had 8 bases not matched to a gene; V was cut back by 4 bases and J by 7 bases. Germline CDR1 KGHDR, CDR2 SFDVKD. The CDR3 extends over 16 amino acids. The method was immunoSEQ multiplex PCR; TCRdb's version includes in-frame clones alone and lacks a portion of them. The sample holds about 14,000 clones, approximately 87% seen once. This clone appeared once. The sequence derives from a human donor in a cohort sampled during active COVID-19. Sequencing used peripheral blood. The chain combines TRBV24-1 with TRBJ2-2; 10 nucleotides line up with TRBD2. The CDR3 DNA reads TGTGCCACCAGTGAATATAGCGGGAGGAAAGGCGGGGAGCTGTTTTTT. Protein product: CATSEYSGRKGGELFF.